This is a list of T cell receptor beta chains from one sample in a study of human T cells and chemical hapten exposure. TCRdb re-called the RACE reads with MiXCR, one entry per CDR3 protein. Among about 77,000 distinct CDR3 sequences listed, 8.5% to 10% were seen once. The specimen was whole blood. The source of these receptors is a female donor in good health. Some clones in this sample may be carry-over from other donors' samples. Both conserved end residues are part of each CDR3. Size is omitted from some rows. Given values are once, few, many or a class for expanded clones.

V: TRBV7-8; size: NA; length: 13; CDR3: CASSRLAYTEAFF
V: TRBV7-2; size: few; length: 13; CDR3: CASNEQGVSPLHF
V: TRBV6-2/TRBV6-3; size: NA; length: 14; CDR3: CASNGPNSNQPQHF
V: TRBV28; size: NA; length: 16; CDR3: CASTPPGRPESYEQYF
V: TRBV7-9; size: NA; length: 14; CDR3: CASSLVSGGAWQFF
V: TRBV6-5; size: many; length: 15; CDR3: CASKQTGASNEKLFF
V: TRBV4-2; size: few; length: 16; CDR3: CASSQEGTGGAYGYTF
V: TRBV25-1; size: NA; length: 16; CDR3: CASRTPGRTTTDTQYF
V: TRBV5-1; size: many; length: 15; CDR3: CASSLGSPANYGYTF
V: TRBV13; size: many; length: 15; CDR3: CASSPMDPEDYGYTF